This T cell receptor (beta chain) was captured by sequencing in a study of cytomegalovirus exposure and HLA in healthy donors. Study background: Earlier, approximately 110 million unique TCR beta sequences were recovered from 170 million or so T cells by an analysis. Whole-study results and caveats: Common viral pathogens (according to a later analysis) appeared linked to several of the most significant clusters. Per a later analysis, under 20,000 TCR beta sequences showed association with HLA alleles at 0.05 false discovery rate.

Samples came from healthy bone marrow donors. Primers: 60 Vbeta forward and 13 Jbeta reverse. Clones were sequenced by immunoSEQ multiplex PCR, and TCRdb holds only the in-frame ones, with some missing. The table records 150,000 to 200,000 clones, roughly 76% of them present only once. This clone was detected once. Its antigen is not identified. The specimen sequenced was PBMCs. The clonotype was recovered from a woman between 18 and 29 years old in good health and CMV-seropositive.

The CDR3 region is CASSQAGEAYNEQFF. DNA of the CDR3: TGCGCCAGCAGCCAGGCGGGGGAAGCCTACAATGAGCAGTTCTTC. The chain carries TRBV4-3 and TRBJ2-1, with TRBD2 matching over 7 bases. CDR3 size: 15 residues. Trimming took 3 bases from V and 2 from J; bases not matched to a gene: 4. Germline V gives CDR1 LGHNA, CDR2 YSLEER.